This is a list of T cell receptor beta chains from one sample in a study of post-analysis software for immune sequencing data. TCRdb re-called the PCR reads through MiXCR, storing one row per CDR3 protein. The sample lists about 800,000 distinct CDR3 sequences; just under 30% were seen once. Sequences were obtained from blood. The receptors stem from a girl aged 10 to 17 with multiple sclerosis. The CDR3 runs from the conserved cysteine through the conserved F or W. The order of the fields is CDR3 length, V gene, clone size, J gene, D gene, CDR3 protein, CDR3 DNA. D genes are given only for firm matches. Size is stated for part of the rows, as once, few or many counts, or as a class when the clone is expanded.

14	TRBV4-1	-	TRBJ2-5	-	CASSQARGGGTQYF	TGCGCCAGCAGCCAAGCGCGAGGGGGAGGGACCCAGTACTTC
14	TRBV25-1	few	TRBJ1-1	-	CASSEARPGAEAFF	TGTGCCAGCAGTGAAGCCCGGCCGGGGGCTGAAGCTTTCTTT
15	TRBV4-1	few	TRBJ2-5	TRBD2	CASSLLAGLGETQYF	TGCGCCAGCAGCCTACTAGCGGGGCTGGGGGAGACCCAGTACTTC
14	TRBV9	-	TRBJ2-1	-	CASSVTGIYNEQFF	TGTGCCAGCAGCGTGACGGGGATATACAATGAGCAGTTCTTC
13	TRBV28	few	TRBJ2-5	-	CASRGRIGETQYF	TGTGCCAGCAGGGGGAGGATCGGAGAGACCCAGTACTTC
16	TRBV27	-	TRBJ2-1	-	CASSLMGATGNNEQFF	TGTGCCAGCAGCCTAATGGGGGCGACGGGAAACAATGAGCAGTTCTTC
13	TRBV7-8	-	TRBJ2-7	TRBD1	CASSPGQGEAQYF	TGTGCCAGCAGCCCGGGACAGGGAGAGGCCCAGTACTTC
16	TRBV28	-	TRBJ2-1	TRBD2	CASSTRSGSSYNEQFF	TGTGCCAGCAGTACTCGGAGCGGGAGCTCCTACAATGAGCAGTTCTTC
15	TRBV18	-	TRBJ2-1	TRBD1	CASSPPKGAHNEQFF	TGTGCCAGCTCACCACCGAAGGGGGCCCACAATGAGCAGTTCTTC
15	TRBV3-1	-	TRBJ2-5	-	CASSGLGPTQETQYF	TGTGCCAGCAGCGGCTTAGGGCCTACTCAAGAGACCCAGTACTTC
17	TRBV7-9	few	TRBJ2-7	TRBD1	CASSSPWGQLSSYEQYF	TGTGCCAGCAGCTCCCCCTGGGGACAGCTGAGCTCCTACGAGCAGTACTTC
13	TRBV5-6	-	TRBJ2-7	TRBD1	CASRSRGGLEQYF	TGTGCCAGCAGATCACGAGGGGGCCTCGAGCAGTACTTC
12	TRBV5-1	-	TRBJ2-1	-	CASSLAAPEQFF	TGCGCCAGCAGCTTGGCCGCCCCCGAGCAGTTCTTC
13	TRBV28	few	TRBJ2-7	-	CASSSPTSTEQYF	TGTGCCAGCAGTTCGCCAACTAGCACCGAGCAGTACTTC
11	TRBV6-5	many	TRBJ2-7	-	CASRDSYEQYF	TGTGCCAGCAGGGACAGCTACGAGCAGTACTTC
14	TRBV6-2/TRBV6-3	few	TRBJ2-1	-	CASRRIAVYNEQFF	TGTGCCAGCAGACGAATAGCGGTCTACAATGAGCAGTTCTTC
17	TRBV2	once	TRBJ2-1	TRBD1	CASSGPGQGRSYNEQFF	TGTGCCAGCAGTGGGCCTGGACAGGGGAGATCCTACAATGAGCAGTTCTTC
15	TRBV6-5	-	TRBJ2-5	-	CASSLGVGVQETQYF	TGTGCCAGCAGTTTAGGGGTCGGAGTCCAAGAGACCCAGTACTTC
19	TRBV6-1	-	TRBJ2-6	TRBD2	CASSPMTAGGSAGANVLTF	TGTGCCAGCAGCCCGATGACAGCGGGAGGGTCTGCTGGGGCCAACGTCCTGACTTTC
15	TRBV6-6	few	TRBJ1-2	TRBD1	CASSPRTGDVSGYTF	TGTGCTAGCAGTCCGAGAACAGGGGATGTTAGCGGCTACACCTTC
16	TRBV28	few	TRBJ2-5	TRBD1	CASSPGTGVGGETQYF	TGTGCCAGCAGTCCCGGGACAGGGGTAGGAGGAGAGACCCAGTACTTC
14	TRBV10-3	-	TRBJ2-7	-	CATRLTDRYYEQYF	TGTGCCACACGACTAACGGACAGATACTACGAGCAGTACTTC
15	TRBV3-1	-	TRBJ1-2	TRBD1	CASNLGQGASGGYTF	TGTGCCAGCAACCTCGGACAGGGGGCGAGTGGTGGCTACACCTTC
14	TRBV6-2/TRBV6-3	-	TRBJ1-4	-	CASTSVGQNEKLFF	TGTGCCAGCACCTCGGTCGGACAGAATGAAAAACTGTTTTTT